This T cell receptor (beta chain) is drawn from a study of response to subunit inactivated influenza vaccine (dated by TCRdb to the late 2010s). With regard to the full study: The study used deep quantitative T cell receptor repertoire profiling to track responses to a trivalent subunit inactivated influenza vaccine. Broad study findings and their caveats: According to the authors, only a limited number of new T cells may be recruited by each seasonal influenza vaccination.

The library was generated by RT-PCR. These reads were obtained on an Illumina HiSeq 2500. TCRdb cleaned the public reads at Q25 with fastp, built clones with MiXCR and kept in-frame beta chains. Merged by CDR3 protein, the rows form single entries marked with the most common genes and DNA. Here the sample has under 500,000 distinct CDR3 sequences; approximately 10% occur a single time. Of the sample, approximately 12% falls within the top ten clones. The sample's time point label is to be understood as: 45 days after influenza vaccine administration. The CDR3 starts with the cysteine, ends with the phenylalanine, and has 16 residues. Only the CDR3 part of the read is kept: 48 bases, read in frame from the first base. V is shortened by 6 bases, J by 1 base, and the region joining them spans 13 bases. The germline V gene encodes CDR1 MNHEY and CDR2 SMNVEV (reference sequence). This clonotype was picked up a small number of times. This clone's antigen is unknown. Base qualities are missing; no much larger clone stands one base away.

The receptor was derived from a man aged 50 to 60 who received an inactivated influenza vaccine. Donor details come from another sample of the same person, matched by shared clones. Sequenced here: PBMCs from blood, sampled roughly 45 days after vaccination. The rearrangement combines TRBV27 with TRBJ2-6; the D gene cannot be named for sure. The DNA sequence is as follows: TGTGCCAGCAGCTTTTTAGGCTCATCTGGGGCCAACGTCCTGACTTTC. This codes for CASSFLGSSGANVLTF.